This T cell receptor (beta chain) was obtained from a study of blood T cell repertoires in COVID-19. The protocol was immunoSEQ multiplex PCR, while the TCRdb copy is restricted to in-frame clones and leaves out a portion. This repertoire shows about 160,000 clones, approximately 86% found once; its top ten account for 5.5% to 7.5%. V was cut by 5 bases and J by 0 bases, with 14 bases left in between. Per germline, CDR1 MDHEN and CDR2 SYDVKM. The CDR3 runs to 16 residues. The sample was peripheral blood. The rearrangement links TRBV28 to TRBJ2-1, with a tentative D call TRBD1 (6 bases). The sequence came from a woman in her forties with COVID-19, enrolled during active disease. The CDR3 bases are TGTGCCAGCAGTATCTCTAGGGGGAGCTCCTACAATGAGCAGTTCTTC. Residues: CASSISRGSSYNEQFF.